The T cell receptor beta chain described here comes from a study of blood T cell repertoires in COVID-19. The overall study: From T cells, B-cell-depleted T cells, or PBMCs came the material, which was cDNA or gDNA.

The CDR3 runs to 15 residues. Trimming pared 1 base from V and 6 bases from J, leaving 15 bases between. From germline, CDR1 is LNHNV and CDR2 YYDKDF (reference sequence). The table came from immunoSEQ multiplex PCR; TCRdb's copy has only in-frame clones and leaves some out. The repertoire holds about 210,000 clones, with roughly 90% as singletons. Sequencing used peripheral blood. The chain employs TRBV15 and TRBJ1-1; a possible D gene is TRBD1 (6 bases). The TCR was taken from a woman aged 40 to 50 with acute or convalescent COVID-19. The CDR3 bases are TGTGCCACCAGCAGAGGGCCACAGGGATGGGCTGAAGCTTTCTTT. This encodes CATSRGPQGWAEAFF.